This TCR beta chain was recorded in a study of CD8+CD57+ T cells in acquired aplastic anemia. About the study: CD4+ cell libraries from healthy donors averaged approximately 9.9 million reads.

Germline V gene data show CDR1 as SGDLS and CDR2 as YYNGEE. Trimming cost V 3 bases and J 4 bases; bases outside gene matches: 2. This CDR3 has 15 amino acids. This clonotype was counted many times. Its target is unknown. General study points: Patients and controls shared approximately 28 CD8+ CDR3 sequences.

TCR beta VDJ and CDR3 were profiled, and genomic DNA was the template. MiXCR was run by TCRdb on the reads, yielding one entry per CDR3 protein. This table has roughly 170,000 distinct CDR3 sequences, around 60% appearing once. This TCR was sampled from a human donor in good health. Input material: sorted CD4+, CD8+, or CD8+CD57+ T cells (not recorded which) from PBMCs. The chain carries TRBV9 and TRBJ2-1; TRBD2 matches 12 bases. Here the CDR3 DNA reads TGTGCCAGCAGCGAGGGGACTAGCGGGTACAATGAGCAGTTCTTC. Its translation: CASSEGTSGYNEQFF.